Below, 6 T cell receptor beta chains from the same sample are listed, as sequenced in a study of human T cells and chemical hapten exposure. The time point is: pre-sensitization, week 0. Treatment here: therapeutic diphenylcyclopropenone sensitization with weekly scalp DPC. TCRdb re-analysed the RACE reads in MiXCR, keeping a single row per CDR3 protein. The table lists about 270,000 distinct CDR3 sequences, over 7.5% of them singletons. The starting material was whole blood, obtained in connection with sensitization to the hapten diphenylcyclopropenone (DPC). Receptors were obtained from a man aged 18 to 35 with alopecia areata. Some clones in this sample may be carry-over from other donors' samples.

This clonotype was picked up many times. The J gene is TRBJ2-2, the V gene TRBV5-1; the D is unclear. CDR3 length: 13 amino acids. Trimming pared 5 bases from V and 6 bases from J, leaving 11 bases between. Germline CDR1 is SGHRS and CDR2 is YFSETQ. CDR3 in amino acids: CASRLGLAGELFF. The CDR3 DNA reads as TGCGCCAGCAGGTTAGGGCTGGCCGGGGAGCTGTTTTTT. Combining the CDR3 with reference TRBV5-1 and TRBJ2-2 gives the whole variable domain KAGVTQTPRYLIKTRGQQVTLSCSPISGHRSVSWYQQTPGQGLQFLFEYFSETQRNKGNFPGRFSGRQFSNSRSEMNVSTLELGDSALYLCASRLGLAGELFFGEGSRLTVL.

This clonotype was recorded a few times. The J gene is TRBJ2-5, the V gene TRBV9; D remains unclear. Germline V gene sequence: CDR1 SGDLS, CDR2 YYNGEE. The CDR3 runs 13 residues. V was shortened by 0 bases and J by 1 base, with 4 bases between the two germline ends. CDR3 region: CASSVGFQETQYF. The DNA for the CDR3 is TGTGCCAGCAGCGTAGGATTCCAAGAGACCCAGTACTTC.

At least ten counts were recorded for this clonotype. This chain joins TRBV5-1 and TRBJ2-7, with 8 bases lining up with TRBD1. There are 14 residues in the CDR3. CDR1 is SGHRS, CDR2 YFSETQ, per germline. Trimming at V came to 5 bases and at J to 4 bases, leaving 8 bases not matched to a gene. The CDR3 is CASSQSTGDYEQYF. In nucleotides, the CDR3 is TGCGCCAGCAGTCAGTCGACAGGGGATTACGAGCAGTACTTC.

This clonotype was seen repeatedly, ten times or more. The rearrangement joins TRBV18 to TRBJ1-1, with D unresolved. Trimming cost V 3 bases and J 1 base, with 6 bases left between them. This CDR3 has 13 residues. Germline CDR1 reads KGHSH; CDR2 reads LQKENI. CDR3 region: CASSPDGNTEAFF. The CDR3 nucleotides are TGTGCCAGCTCACCGGACGGGAACACTGAAGCTTTCTTT.

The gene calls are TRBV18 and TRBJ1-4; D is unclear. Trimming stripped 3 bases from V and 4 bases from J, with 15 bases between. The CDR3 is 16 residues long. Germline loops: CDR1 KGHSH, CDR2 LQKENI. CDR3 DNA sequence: TGTGCCAGCTCACCTGAAGGACGGCTTCTTAATGAAAAACTGTTTTTT. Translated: CASSPEGRLLNEKLFF.

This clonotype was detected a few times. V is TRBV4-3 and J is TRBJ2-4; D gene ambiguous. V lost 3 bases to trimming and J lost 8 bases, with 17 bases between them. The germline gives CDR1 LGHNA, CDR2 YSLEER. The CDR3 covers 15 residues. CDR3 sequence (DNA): TGCGCCAGCAGCCAGGGATATTGGGCGACGGACATTCAGTACTTC. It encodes CASSQGYWATDIQYF.